The 5 T cell receptor beta chains listed next were all sequenced from one sample in a study of T-cell memory formation after mild COVID-19. From the 5' RACE reads, TCRdb called clonotypes with MiXCR, one entry per CDR3 protein. Counted here are about 430,000 distinct CDR3 sequences, about a sixth occurring once; the ten biggest clones make up roughly 21%. Sequencing input: PBMCs or a T cell subset sorted from them (not recorded which). The receptors shown here come from a young man who had mild COVID-19 (a few samples of this study predate the infection). Cell type and time point are not known.

This clonotype was counted many times. The chain has TRBV24-1 and TRBJ2-1, with 7 bases that match TRBD1. V gave up 7 bases and J gave up 0 bases; unmatched junction bases: 8. Per the germline V gene, CDR1 is KGHDR and CDR2 is SFDVKD. The CDR3 has 16 amino acids. In DNA, the CDR3 is TGTGCCACCAGCCACCCCGGGACAGACTCCTACAATGAGCAGTTCTTC. Protein product: CATSHPGTDSYNEQFF.

V usage is TRBV6-2 or TRBV6-3 and J usage is TRBJ2-7; D remains unclear. There are 12 residues in the CDR3. Germline CDR1 and CDR2: MNHEY and SVGEGT. V lost 8 bases, J lost 0 bases, and 8 bases lay in between. This CDR3 reads CASGPSSYEQYV. The CDR3 DNA reads TGTGCCAGCGGGCCTAGCTCCTACGAGCAGTACGTC.

This clonotype was observed a handful of times. The chain recombines TRBV20-1 with TRBJ1-4; TRBD1 matches at 9 bases. The CDR3 totals 14 residues. Germline CDR1 is DFQATT and CDR2 is SNEGSKA (reference sequence). The V segment lost 6 bases and the J segment 8 bases; nucleotides outside the gene matches: 10. CDR3 protein: CSAASGTGFEKLFF. As DNA, the CDR3 is TGCAGTGCAGCCTCCGGGACAGGGTTCGAAAAACTGTTTTTT.

This clonotype was observed a few times. The J gene is TRBJ1-6, the V gene TRBV2; 7 positions match TRBD1. The germline CDR1 and CDR2 sequences are SNHLY and FYNNEI. J lost 5 bases, V lost 7 bases, and 11 bases had no gene match. CDR3 length: 16 amino acids. The CDR3 here is CASIPGRGQNNSPLHF. CDR3 sequence (DNA): TGTGCCAGCATCCCAGGCCGGGGACAGAATAATTCACCCCTCCACTTT.

CDR3 nucleotide sequence: TGTGCCAGCAGCAAAAGGGGAAGGGGGCACAATCAGCCCCAGCATTTT. Protein: CASSKRGRGHNQPQHF. The chain combines TRBV21-1 with TRBJ1-5; the table names TRBD1, a call not compared with the DNA. TRBV21-1 is a recognized pseudogene. The CDR3 loop spans 16 amino acids.